Below, 20 T cell receptor beta chains from the same sample are listed, as sequenced in a study of blood T cell repertoires in COVID-19. Sequencing used immunoSEQ multiplex PCR; TCRdb keeps in-frame clones, though not all of them. The repertoire holds approximately 230,000 clones, with 88% as singletons. Sequenced material: PBMCs or T cells enriched from blood (not recorded which). These receptors originate from a woman aged 50 to 60 with acute COVID-19.

V and J are TRBV7-7 and TRBJ1-4; TRBD1 might be the D (5 bases). The V end was cut by 5 bases, the J end by 0 bases, with 10 bases between. This CDR3 spans 15 amino acids. From germline, CDR1 is SSHAT and CDR2 FNYEAQ (reference sequence). The CDR3 sequence: CASSRTGATNEKLFF. In DNA, the CDR3 is TGTGCCAGCAGCCGAACAGGCGCAACTAATGAAAAACTGTTTTTT. The variable domain in full, with the rest retrieved from reference TRBV7-7 and TRBJ1-4, is GAGVSQSPRYKVTKRGQDVTLRCDPISSHATLYWYQQALGQGPEFLTYFNYEAQPDKSGLPSDRFSAERPEGSISTLTIQRTEQRDSAMYRCASSRTGATNEKLFFGSGTQLSVL.

The rearrangement joins TRBV6-2 or TRBV6-3 to TRBJ2-7, with 15 bases lining up with TRBD2. The CDR3 extends over 19 amino acids. Germline V gene data show CDR1 as MNHEY and CDR2 as SVGEGT. Trimming took 5 bases from V and 0 from J; bases not matched to a gene: 11. Here the CDR3 DNA reads TGTGCCAGCAGTACCCCCGGACTAGCGGGAGGGGGCCACTCCTACGAGCAGTACTTC. The encoded protein is CASSTPGLAGGGHSYEQYF.

The chain combines TRBV5-1 with TRBJ1-3; no firm D call. CDR1 is SGHRS and CDR2 is YFSETQ in the germline V gene. The CDR3 is 16 amino acids. Trimming took 4 bases from V and 0 from J, leaving 14 bases between them. The CDR3 spells CASSPRDINSGNTIYF. The CDR3 nucleotides are TGCGCCAGCAGCCCGAGAGACATCAACTCTGGAAACACCATATATTTT.

The chain carries TRBV6-2 or TRBV6-3 and TRBJ1-2; D is undetermined. Germline loops: CDR1 MNHEY, CDR2 SVGEGT. Trimming removed 2 bases at V and 4 bases at J, with 8 bases between. The length of the CDR3 is 13 residues. The CDR3, as DNA: TGTGCCAGCAGTTACGGGCACCTCTATGGCTACACCTTC. Residues: CASSYGHLYGYTF.

V is TRBV18 and J is TRBJ2-5; no clear D gene. Germline CDR1 and CDR2: KGHSH and LQKENI. The V end was cut by 2 bases, the J end by 8 bases, with 18 bases between. This CDR3 contains 15 residues. The CDR3: CASSPEAPGVSTQYF. For the CDR3, the DNA is TGTGCCAGCTCACCAGAGGCCCCCGGTGTTAGCACCCAGTACTTC.

This chain connects TRBV27 to TRBJ2-7, with 7 bases fitting TRBD2. Germline loops: CDR1 MNHEY, CDR2 SMNVEV (reference sequence). The CDR3 has 12 amino acids. J was trimmed by 12 bases and V by 7 bases; bases with no gene match: 12. DNA of the CDR3: TGTGCCAGCAAGAGATGCGGGAGTACTCGGTACTTC. Translated: CASKRCGSTRYF.

The CDR3 DNA reads TGTGCCACCCCGTCCCCCGGCGGAAAACTGTTTTTT. Its protein is CATPSPGGKLFF. This chain joins TRBV5-8 and TRBJ1-4; D uncertain. The length of the CDR3 is 12 residues. Germline V gives CDR1 SGHTS, CDR2 YDEGEE. The V end was cut by 9 bases, the J end by 10 bases, with 16 bases between.

This clone was counted a few times. The V gene is TRBV24-1, the J gene TRBJ1-2, with D hard to call. Germline V CDR1 and CDR2: KGHDR, SFDVKD. V was shortened by 6 bases and J by 4 bases, with 8 bases between the two germline ends. There are 12 residues in the CDR3. The chain's CDR3 is CATSHEGYGYTF. The CDR3 coding sequence is TGTGCCACCAGTCACGAGGGCTATGGCTACACCTTC.

This clone came up once. The genes are TRBV7-2 and TRBJ1-2; a weak D match, TRBD1 (6 bases). Germline CDR1 and CDR2: SGHTA and FQGNSA. The CDR3 loop spans 16 amino acids. Deletions cut 6 bases from V and 4 bases from J, with 21 bases between. CDR3 protein: CASSLQGVVFGYGYTF. The DNA for the CDR3 is TGTGCCAGCAGTCTACAGGGTGTAGTCTTCGGCTATGGCTACACCTTC.

This sequence joins TRBV28 and TRBJ1-3; TRBD1 is a possible D gene (5 bases). V lost 3 bases to trimming and J lost 2 bases, with 11 bases between them. Germline loops: CDR1 MDHEN, CDR2 SYDVKM. The CDR3 totals 15 residues. This chain's CDR3 is CASSFRDRAGNTIYF. The CDR3 nucleotides read TGTGCCAGCAGTTTTCGAGACAGAGCTGGAAACACCATATATTTT.

A word on this clone: This sample includes further DNA sequences coding for the same CDR3. The genes are TRBV6-5 and TRBJ1-6; TRBD1 agrees at 8 bases. The V gene end was trimmed by 2 bases and the J gene end by 5 bases; junction bases not matched to a gene: 2. The CDR3 has 15 amino acids. CDR1 and CDR2 (germline): MNHEY, SVGAGI. The chain's CDR3 is CASSYTGGDNSPLHF. CDR3 nucleotide sequence: TGTGCCAGCAGTTACACAGGGGGTGATAATTCACCCCTCCACTTT.

This chain links TRBV29-1 with TRBJ2-7; TRBD2 matches at 9 bases. This CDR3 region has 14 residues. Trimming at V came to 7 bases and at J to 0 bases, leaving 7 bases not matched to a gene. Germline CDR1 SQVTM, CDR2 ANQGSEA. The CDR3 is CSAKTSGGSYEQYF. CDR3 coding DNA: TGCAGCGCCAAGACTAGCGGAGGCTCCTACGAGCAGTACTTC.

The chain recombines TRBV6-1 with TRBJ2-2; maybe TRBD2 (5 bases). Trimming took off 4 bases at V and 0 bases at J, with 15 bases between the two ends. Germline V gene data show CDR1 as MNHNS and CDR2 as SASEGT. CDR3 length: 17 amino acids. Here the CDR3 reads CASSGFRVRANTGELFF. CDR3 in DNA: TGTGCCAGCAGTGGTTTTAGGGTGAGGGCGAACACCGGGGAGCTGTTTTTT.

This chain connects TRBV10-1 to TRBJ1-1, with TRBD1 as a possible D gene (5 bases). The CDR3 is made up of 14 amino acids. Per the germline V gene, CDR1 is WNHNN and CDR2 is SYGVQD (reference sequence). Trimming pared 3 bases from V and 2 bases from J, leaving 10 bases between. The CDR3 loop reads CASSDSRANTEAFF. CDR3 in DNA: TGCGCCAGCAGTGACTCCAGGGCAAACACTGAAGCTTTCTTT.

The rearrangement joins TRBV7-8 to TRBJ2-7; TRBD1 is a possible D gene (5 bases). The length of the CDR3 is 16 residues. Germline CDR1 reads SGHVS; CDR2 reads FQNEAQ. Trimming removed 5 bases from V and 4 bases from J, with 21 bases in between. CDR3 region: CASSPLAGPPAYEQYF. CDR3 coding DNA: TGTGCCAGCAGCCCCTTAGCAGGGCCACCTGCGTACGAGCAGTACTTC. Using reference TRBV7-8 and TRBJ2-7 for the parts outside the CDR3, the full variable domain is GAGVSQSPRYKVAKRGQDVALRCDPISGHVSLFWYQQALGQGPEFLTYFQNEAQLDKSGLPSDRFFAERPEGSVSTLKIQRTQQEDSAVYLCASSPLAGPPAYEQYFGPGTRLTVT.

The chain uses TRBV7-2 and TRBJ2-4; D possibly corresponds to TRBD2 (6 bases). Germline assignment: CDR1 SGHTA and CDR2 FQGNSA. Trimming cost V 1 base and J 3 bases, with 10 bases left between them. The CDR3 contains 15 residues. The CDR3 is CASSLGRGFKNIQYF. CDR3 nucleotide sequence: TGTGCCAGCAGCTTAGGGAGGGGTTTCAAAAACATTCAGTACTTC. Based on the CDR3 plus reference TRBV7-2 and TRBJ2-4, the full variable domain is GAGVSQSPSNKVTEKGKDVELRCDPISGHTALYWYRQSLGQGLEFLIYFQGNSAPDKSGLPSDRFSAERTGGSVSTLTIQRTQQEDSAVYLCASSLGRGFKNIQYFGAGTRLSVL.

This chain joins TRBV28 and TRBJ2-7, with a tentative D call TRBD1 (6 bases). Trimming stripped 1 base from V and 12 bases from J, with 10 bases between. This CDR3 contains 11 residues. CDR1 and CDR2 from the germline V gene are MDHEN and SYDVKM. CDR3 bases: TGTGCCAGCAGTTTATCGTACAGGGCGTACTTC. This sequence encodes CASSLSYRAYF.

The chain has TRBV28 and TRBJ2-7; 12 nucleotides agree with TRBD2. The J segment lost 2 bases and the V segment lost 3 bases, leaving 8 bases of the junction unmatched. This CDR3 has 17 amino acids. Germline values: CDR1 MDHEN, CDR2 SYDVKM. The CDR3 coding sequence is TGTGCCAGCAGTTTTTCCCCCCGGACTAGCGGGACCTACGAGCAGTACTTC. The encoded protein is CASSFSPRTSGTYEQYF.

The rearrangement links TRBV15 to TRBJ1-2, with 7 bases lining up with TRBD1. V gave up 2 bases and J gave up 4 bases; unmatched junction bases: 7. Germline CDR1 reads LNHNV; CDR2 reads YYDKDF (reference sequence). The CDR3 is made up of 15 amino acids. CDR3 in DNA: TGTGCCACCAGCAGACCGACGACAGGGAGCTATGGCTACACCTTC. Translating gives CATSRPTTGSYGYTF. Looking up the rest from reference TRBV15 and TRBJ1-2 gives the full variable domain: DAMVIQNPRYQVTQFGKPVTLSCSQTLNHNVMYWYQQKSSQAPKLLFHYYDKDFNNEADTPDNFQSRRPNTSFCFLDIRSPGLGDTAMYLCATSRPTTGSYGYTFGSGTRLTVV.

J is TRBJ1-5 and V is TRBV2; TRBD1 matches 9 bases. Germline V lookup: CDR1 SNHLY, CDR2 FYNNEI. V dropped 8 bases and J dropped 7; count of bases not matched to a gene: 6. The CDR3 is 13 amino acids. CDR3 sequence (DNA): TGTGCCAGCTGCGACAGGGGGGGGCAGCCCCAGCATTTT. Translation gives CASCDRGGQPQHF.